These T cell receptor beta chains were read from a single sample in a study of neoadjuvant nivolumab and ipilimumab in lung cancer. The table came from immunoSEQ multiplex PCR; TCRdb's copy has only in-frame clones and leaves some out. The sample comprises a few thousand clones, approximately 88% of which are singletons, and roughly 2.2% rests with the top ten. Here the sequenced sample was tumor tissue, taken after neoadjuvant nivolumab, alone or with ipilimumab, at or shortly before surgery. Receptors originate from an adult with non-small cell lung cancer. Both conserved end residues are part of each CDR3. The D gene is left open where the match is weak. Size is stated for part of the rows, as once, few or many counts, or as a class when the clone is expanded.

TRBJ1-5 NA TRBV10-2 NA CASSESFGQRDQPQHF TGCGCCAGCAGTGAGAGCTTTGGGCAGCGGGATCAGCCCCAGCATTTT
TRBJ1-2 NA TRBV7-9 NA CASTQRGGYTF TGTGCCAGCACCCAGAGGGGCGGCTACACCTTC
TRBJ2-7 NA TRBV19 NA CASSISRTGEQYF TGTGCCAGTAGTATAAGTAGGACGGGCGAGCAGTACTTC
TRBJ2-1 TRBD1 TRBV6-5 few CASSRSGGSYNEQFF TGTGCCAGCAGTCGGTCAGGGGGCTCCTACAATGAGCAGTTCTTC
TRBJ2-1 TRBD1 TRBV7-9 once CASSARDRVIDEQFF TGTGCCAGCAGCGCCAGGGACAGGGTGATAGATGAGCAGTTCTTC
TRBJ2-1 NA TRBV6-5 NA CASSYWQGAKNEQFF TGTGCCAGCAGTTACTGGCAGGGCGCCAAGAATGAGCAGTTCTTC
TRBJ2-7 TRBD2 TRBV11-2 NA CASSLVWRGSSYEQYF TGTGCCAGCAGCTTAGTATGGCGGGGGAGCTCCTACGAGCAGTACTTC
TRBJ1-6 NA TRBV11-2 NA CASSPRIGRGSPLHF TGTGCCAGCAGCCCCAGGATAGGCCGGGGTTCACCCCTCCACTTT
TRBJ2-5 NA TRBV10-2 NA CASSEITQETQYF TGCGCCAGCAGTGAAATCACCCAAGAGACCCAGTACTTC
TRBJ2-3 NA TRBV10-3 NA CAISDFRGPTDTQYF TGTGCCATCAGTGATTTCCGGGGGCCCACAGATACGCAGTATTTT